This TCR beta chain emerged from a study of blood T cell repertoires in COVID-19. For the study at large: Samples representing acute and convalescent COVID-19 were sourced from the United States, Italy and Spain. T cells, B-cell-depleted T cells, or PBMCs supplied cDNA or gDNA.

The CDR3 is made up of 13 amino acids. V lost 3 bases, J lost 6 bases, and 11 bases lay in between. Study processing details: Amplification from reference gene primers served as the basis for estimated nucleated cell counts. Assay used: immunoSEQ multiplex PCR; TCRdb lists only in-frame clones, some missing. V, J and clone size are taken as reported in that table, and D and trimming were inferred from the DNA itself. The sample comprises 340,000 or so clones, around 83% of which are singletons, and 2.5% to 3.5% rests with the top ten. Material for sequencing was peripheral blood. The sequence was collected from a man aged 25-45 years with active or convalescent COVID-19. J is TRBJ1-1 and V is TRBV12-3 or TRBV12-4; D is possibly TRBD1 (5 bases). CDR3 sequence (DNA): TGTGCCAGCAGTTTTTCAGGGAGGCCTGAAGCTTTCTTT. Its protein product is CASSFSGRPEAFF.